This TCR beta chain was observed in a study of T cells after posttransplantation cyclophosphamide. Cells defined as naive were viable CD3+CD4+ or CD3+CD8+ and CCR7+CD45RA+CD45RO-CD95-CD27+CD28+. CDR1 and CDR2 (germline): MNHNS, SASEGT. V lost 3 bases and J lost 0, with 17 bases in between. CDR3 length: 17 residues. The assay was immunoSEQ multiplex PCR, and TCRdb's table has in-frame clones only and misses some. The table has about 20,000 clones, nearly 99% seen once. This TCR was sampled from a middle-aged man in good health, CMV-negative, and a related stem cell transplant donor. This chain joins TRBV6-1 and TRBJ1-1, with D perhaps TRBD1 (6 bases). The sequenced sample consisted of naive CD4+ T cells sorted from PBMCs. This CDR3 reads CASSDRGGLFLNTEAFF. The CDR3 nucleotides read TGTGCCAGCAGTGATAGGGGGGGCCTTTTCTTGAACACTGAAGCTTTCTTT.